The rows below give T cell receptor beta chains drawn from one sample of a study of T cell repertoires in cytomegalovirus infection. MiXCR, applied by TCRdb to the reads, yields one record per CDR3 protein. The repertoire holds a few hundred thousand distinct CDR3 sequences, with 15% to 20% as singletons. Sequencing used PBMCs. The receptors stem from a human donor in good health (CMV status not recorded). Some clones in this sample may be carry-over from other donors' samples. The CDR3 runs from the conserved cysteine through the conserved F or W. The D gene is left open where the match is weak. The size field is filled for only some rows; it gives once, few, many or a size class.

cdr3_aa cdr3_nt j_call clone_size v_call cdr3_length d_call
CATKQVRPQHF TGTGCCACCAAACAGGTTCGGCCCCAGCATTTT TRBJ1-5 - TRBV27 11 -
CASSALTSGGGEQYF TGTGCCAGCAGCGCCCTGACTAGCGGGGGGGGGGAGCAGTACTTC TRBJ2-7 - TRBV11-2 15 TRBD2
CASSSMYGSETQYF TGTGCCAGCAGCTCCATGTACGGGTCGGAGACCCAGTACTTC TRBJ2-5 - TRBV9 14 -
CASTRLAGTDTQYF TGTGCCAGCACCAGACTAGCGGGTACAGATACGCAGTATTTT TRBJ2-3 many TRBV7-2 14 TRBD2
CASRLATDTQYF TGTGCCAGCAGGCTTGCCACAGATACGCAGTATTTT TRBJ2-3 - TRBV12-3/TRBV12-4 12 -
CASSRGASGGEETQYF TGTGCCAGCAGCCGAGGGGCTAGCGGGGGGGAAGAGACCCAGTACTTC TRBJ2-5 - TRBV11-1 16 TRBD2
CASSYHGGGAGGEKLFF TGTGCCAGCAGTTACCACGGCGGCGGCGCAGGGGGCGAAAAACTGTTTTTT TRBJ1-4 few TRBV6-5 17 TRBD1
CASSSYPRPINEQFF TGTGCCAGCAGCTCTTACCCACGCCCAATCAATGAGCAGTTCTTC TRBJ2-1 many TRBV7-2 15 -
CASPSDSGANVLTF TGTGCCAGTCCGTCGGATTCTGGGGCCAACGTCCTGACTTTC TRBJ2-6 - TRBV7-9 14 -
CASTPLDWDTEAFF TGTGCCAGTACCCCCCTCGATTGGGACACTGAAGCTTTCTTT TRBJ1-1 - TRBV19 14 -
CSARDIGQPWETQYF TGCAGTGCTAGAGATATAGGACAGCCCTGGGAGACCCAGTACTTC TRBJ2-5 few TRBV20-1 15 -
CASSLSGGYTDTQYF TGTGCCAGCAGCCTCTCAGGGGGGTACACAGATACGCAGTATTTT TRBJ2-3 - TRBV11-2 15 -
CSARGLNPGQGKETQYF TGCAGTGCTAGAGGCTTAAATCCGGGACAGGGGAAAGAGACCCAGTACTTC TRBJ2-5 - TRBV20-1 17 TRBD1
CSVRDILTYEQYF TGCAGCGTTCGGGACATCCTTACCTACGAGCAGTACTTC TRBJ2-7 - TRBV29-1 13 -
CSARELGGDEQFF TGCAGTGCTAGAGAGTTGGGGGGGGATGAGCAGTTCTTC TRBJ2-1 - TRBV20-1 13 TRBD2
CASSLVGTTPYEQYF TGTGCCAGCAGTTTAGTCGGGACAACTCCATACGAGCAGTACTTC TRBJ2-7 few TRBV12-3/TRBV12-4 15 -